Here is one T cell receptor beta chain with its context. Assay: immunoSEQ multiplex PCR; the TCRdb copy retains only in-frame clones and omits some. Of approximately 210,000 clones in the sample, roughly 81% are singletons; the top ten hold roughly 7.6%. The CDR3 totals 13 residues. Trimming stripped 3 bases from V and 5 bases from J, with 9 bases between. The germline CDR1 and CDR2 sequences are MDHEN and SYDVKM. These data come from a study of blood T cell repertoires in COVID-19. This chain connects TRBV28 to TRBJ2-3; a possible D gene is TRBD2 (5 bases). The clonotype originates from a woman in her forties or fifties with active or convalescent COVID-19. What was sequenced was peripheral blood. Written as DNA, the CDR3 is TGTGCCAGCAGTTTGTTGGGGAGAGATACGCAGTATTTT. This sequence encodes CASSLLGRDTQYF.